The 30 T cell receptor beta chains reported below all come from one sample, sequenced in a study of cytomegalovirus exposure and HLA in healthy donors. The PCR used 60 Vbeta and 13 Jbeta primers. Sequenced by immunoSEQ multiplex PCR; TCRdb stores in-frame clones only, minus some. The sample records 140,000 or so clones, roughly 80% being singletons. The sequenced material came from PBMCs. The receptors were sampled from a woman aged 40 to 55 in good health and CMV-seropositive.

This sequence joins TRBV19 and TRBJ1-1, with TRBD1 as a possible D gene (5 bases). This CDR3 contains 13 residues. The germline CDR1 and CDR2 sequences are LNHDA and SQIVND (reference sequence). Trimming took 10 bases from V and 1 from J, leaving 13 bases between them. Written as DNA, the CDR3 is TGTGCCACCCAGTGGGGGGGGAACACTGAAGCTTTCTTT. The encoded protein is CATQWGGNTEAFF.

The gene calls are TRBV28 and TRBJ1-5, with D unclear. The V end lost 6 bases, the J end lost 3 bases, and 18 bases lay between the germline ends. Germline-derived CDR1 and CDR2 are MDHEN and SYDVKM. The length of the CDR3 is 16 residues. The CDR3, as DNA: TGTGCCAGCAGCTCTCTTCCGGGGTCTTCCAATCAGCCCCAGCATTTT. It is translated as CASSSLPGSSNQPQHF.

The V call is TRBV19, the J call TRBJ2-2; D gene uncertain. CDR1 and CDR2 (germline): LNHDA, SQIVND (reference sequence). The V end lost 2 bases, the J end lost 0 bases, and 7 bases lay between the germline ends. CDR3 length: 15 residues. CDR3 in amino acids: CASSISGTNTGELFF. The CDR3 DNA sequence: TGTGCCAGTAGTATATCGGGTACGAACACCGGGGAGCTGTTTTTT.

This clone was found a few times. The chain combines TRBV28 with TRBJ1-6; no definite D call. The CDR3 loop spans 13 amino acids. Trimming stripped 4 bases from V and 8 bases from J, with 9 bases between. Germline loops: CDR1 MDHEN, CDR2 SYDVKM. CDR3 in DNA: TGTGCCAGCAGTTCAGTTCGATATTCACCCCTCCACTTT. Amino acids: CASSSVRYSPLHF.

The V gene is TRBV7-9, the J gene TRBJ2-1; 9 positions agree with TRBD1. V lost 3 bases, J lost 3 bases, and 3 bases stayed unmatched. CDR1 and CDR2 from the germline V gene are SEHNR and FQNEAQ (reference sequence). The CDR3 is 15 amino acids. Here the CDR3 reads CASSFRDRVYNEQFF. The DNA for the CDR3 is TGTGCCAGCAGCTTCCGGGACAGGGTCTACAATGAGCAGTTCTTC.

The V gene is TRBV4-3, the J gene TRBJ1-5, with 7 bases that match TRBD1. CDR3 size: 15 residues. The J segment lost 4 bases and the V segment lost 0 bases, leaving 3 bases of the junction unmatched. The V gene's germline CDR1 is LGHNA and CDR2 YSLEER. CDR3 bases: TGCGCCAGCAGCCAAGATAGGGACAGAAATCAGCCCCAGCATTTT. This sequence encodes CASSQDRDRNQPQHF.

V gene TRBV28 combines with J gene TRBJ1-2; 8 nucleotides match TRBD1. The J segment lost 5 bases and the V segment lost 5 bases, leaving 7 bases of the junction unmatched. The CDR3 runs to 14 residues. The germline V gene has CDR1 MDHEN and CDR2 SYDVKM. The CDR3 sequence: CASSPQGAPYGYTF. The CDR3 region has the DNA TGTGCCAGCAGTCCCCAGGGGGCCCCTTATGGCTACACCTTC.

This rearrangement joins TRBV7-8 to TRBJ1-2, with D perhaps matching TRBD1 (6 bases). CDR1 is SGHVS and CDR2 is FQNEAQ in the germline V gene. V dropped 1 base and J dropped 0 bases, with 18 bases sitting between them. This CDR3 contains 18 residues. CDR3 in DNA: TGTGCCAGCAGCTTAGACCGGGAGGGGGACAAAGCTAACTATGGCTACACCTTC. Protein product: CASSLDREGDKANYGYTF.

The gene calls are TRBV7-3 and TRBJ2-3; TRBD2 matches at 12 bases. Germline CDR1 SGHTA, CDR2 FQGTGA. The CDR3 has 15 amino acids. With V trimmed by 4 bases and J by 6 bases, 5 bases remained unmatched. CDR3 nucleotide sequence: TGTGCCAGCAGCTCGACTAGCGGGAGAAGTGATACGCAGTATTTT. This encodes CASSSTSGRSDTQYF.

In its sample, this clone was seen a few times. The chain employs TRBV28 and TRBJ2-5, with D uncertain. V was shortened by 2 bases and J by 4 bases, with 8 bases between the two germline ends. Germline V lookup: CDR1 MDHEN, CDR2 SYDVKM. The CDR3 is made up of 13 amino acids. This chain's CDR3 is CASSLNNLETQYF. CDR3 nucleotides: TGTGCCAGCAGTTTAAACAATTTAGAGACCCAGTACTTC.

The chain has TRBV7-2 and TRBJ1-1; 8 bases agree with TRBD1. J lost 0 bases, V lost 2 bases, and 2 bases had no gene match. Germline V lookup: CDR1 SGHTA, CDR2 FQGNSA. This CDR3 contains 15 residues. The CDR3 DNA sequence: TGTGCCAGCAGCTTACGCAGGGGGCTGAACACTGAAGCTTTCTTT. Its translation is CASSLRRGLNTEAFF. The whole variable domain, filled in from reference TRBV7-2 and TRBJ1-1, reads GAGVSQSPSNKVTEKGKDVELRCDPISGHTALYWYRQSLGQGLEFLIYFQGNSAPDKSGLPSDRFSAERTGGSVSTLTIQRTQQEDSAVYLCASSLRRGLNTEAFFGQGTRLTVV.

Written as DNA, the CDR3 is TGTGCCAGCAGCGACAGACTGGGAGGCTCAGATACGCAGTATTTT. Amino acids: CASSDRLGGSDTQYF. The chain recombines TRBV7-8 with TRBJ2-3, with D possibly being TRBD2 (6 bases). Trimming removed 5 bases at V and 4 bases at J, with 16 bases between. The CDR3 totals 15 residues. The V gene's germline CDR1 is SGHVS and CDR2 FQNEAQ.

In this sample, this clone turned up once. The V gene is TRBV28, the J gene TRBJ2-1, with D possibly TRBD1 on 5 matching bases. This CDR3 has 15 amino acids. Deletions cut 7 bases from V and 6 bases from J, with 19 bases between. Germline lookup yields CDR1 MDHEN and CDR2 SYDVKM. The CDR3: CASTPGPQGSNEQFF. For the CDR3, the DNA is TGTGCCAGCACTCCAGGGCCCCAGGGAAGCAATGAGCAGTTCTTC.

The genes are TRBV5-1 and TRBJ2-2, with 9 bases lining up with TRBD2. The germline CDR1 and CDR2 sequences are SGHRS and YFSETQ. J gave up 4 bases and V 0 bases, and 1 base lay outside the gene matches. This CDR3 contains 15 residues. The CDR3 reads CASSLASGTTGELFF. The CDR3 DNA is TGCGCCAGCAGCTTGGCTAGCGGGACCACCGGGGAGCTGTTTTTT. The whole variable domain, remainder taken from reference TRBV5-1 and TRBJ2-2, is KAGVTQTPRYLIKTRGQQVTLSCSPISGHRSVSWYQQTPGQGLQFLFEYFSETQRNKGNFPGRFSGRQFSNSRSEMNVSTLELGDSALYLCASSLASGTTGELFFGEGSRLTVL.

The chain uses TRBV2 and TRBJ1-2; 9 bases fit TRBD1. Germline V gives CDR1 SNHLY, CDR2 FYNNEI. V gave up 5 bases and J gave up 6 bases; unmatched junction bases: 4. The CDR3 extends over 13 amino acids. DNA of the CDR3: TGTGCCAGCAGTTCCACAGGGGGCGATGGCTACACCTTC. Its protein is CASSSTGGDGYTF.

This chain links TRBV19 with TRBJ2-5; the D is unclear. Germline V lookup: CDR1 LNHDA, CDR2 SQIVND (reference sequence). The V and J ends lost 2 bases and 2 bases respectively, with 6 bases between them. The CDR3 is 13 amino acids. This CDR3 is CASSISLQETQYF. DNA of the CDR3: TGTGCCAGTAGTATATCCCTACAAGAGACCCAGTACTTC. The whole variable domain, filled in from reference TRBV19 and TRBJ2-5, reads DGGITQSPKYLFRKEGQNVTLSCEQNLNHDAMYWYRQDPGQGLRLIYYSQIVNDFQKGDIAEGYSVSREKKESFPLTVTSAQKNPTAFYLCASSISLQETQYFGPGTRLLVL.

The table lists this clone with a count of one. The chain combines TRBV5-1 with TRBJ2-2; TRBD2 is a possible D gene (6 bases). In germline, CDR1 is SGHRS, CDR2 YFSETQ. This CDR3 region has 15 residues. Between the trimmed V and J ends, which lost 1 base and 4 bases, there was a span of 11 bases. This chain's CDR3 is CASSLSGGGTGELFF. The CDR3 nucleotides are TGCGCCAGCAGCTTGTCCGGGGGTGGCACCGGGGAGCTGTTTTTT.

V and J are TRBV6-1 and TRBJ1-5; TRBD1 matches 9 bases. Per the germline V gene, CDR1 is MNHNS and CDR2 is SASEGT. There are 15 residues in the CDR3. Losses at the gene ends were 6 bases for V and 7 bases for J; bases not matched to a gene: 10. Written as DNA, the CDR3 is TGTGCCAGCAGCATATCCGGACAGGGGAGACAGCCCCAGCATTTT. This gives the protein CASSISGQGRQPQHF.

This chain joins TRBV27 and TRBJ1-2; D might be TRBD1 (6 bases). The V end lost 5 bases, the J end lost 10 bases, and 17 bases lay between the germline ends. Germline loops: CDR1 MNHEY, CDR2 SMNVEV (reference sequence). This CDR3 region has 13 residues. The CDR3 loop is CASSLTGLLHYTF. CDR3 DNA sequence: TGTGCCAGCAGTCTAACAGGGCTTCTCCACTACACCTTC.

The CDR3, as DNA: TGCAGCGTTAGCGGGAGGGCCACAGATACGCAGTATTTT. Translating it yields CSVSGRATDTQYF. V and J are TRBV29-1 and TRBJ2-3; 10 bases line up with TRBD2. The germline V gene has CDR1 SQVTM and CDR2 ANQGSEA. The CDR3 spans 13 residues. The trim removed 5 bases at V and 2 bases at J, leaving 1 base unmatched.

CDR3 nucleotides: TGTGCCAGTAGTGCCCGGGGGGGCCTAGGCAATCAGCCCCAGCATTTT. It yields the protein CASSARGGLGNQPQHF. This rearrangement joins TRBV19 to TRBJ1-5; maybe TRBD1 (6 bases). The CDR3 is made up of 16 amino acids. The germline gives CDR1 LNHDA, CDR2 SQIVND (reference sequence). V dropped 5 bases and J dropped 2 bases, with 16 bases sitting between them.

V usage is TRBV27 and J usage is TRBJ2-3; D is uncertain. With 4 bases removed from V and 0 bases from J, the gap between germline ends came to 5 bases. The germline CDR1 and CDR2 sequences are MNHEY and SMNVEV (reference sequence). The CDR3 length is 13 residues. This CDR3 is CASSSTSTDTQYF. As DNA, the CDR3 is TGTGCCAGCAGTTCGACTAGCACAGATACGCAGTATTTT.

The count of this clone is one. V is TRBV18 and J is TRBJ1-3; tentative D call: TRBD1 (5 bases). The CDR3 is 15 residues long. Deletions cut 2 bases from V and 4 bases from J, with 12 bases between. Germline V gene data show CDR1 as KGHSH and CDR2 as LQKENI. The CDR3 DNA is TGTGCCAGCTCACCAAACCAGGGAAACGGAAACACCATATATTTT. Its translation: CASSPNQGNGNTIYF.

The gene calls are TRBV2 and TRBJ2-3; TRBD2 aligns across 7 bases. Germline CDR1 is SNHLY and CDR2 is FYNNEI. V lost 0 bases to trimming and J lost 6 bases; unmatched junction nucleotides: 18. The CDR3 covers 19 residues. CDR3 residues: CASSEALRGLGSLTDTQYF. CDR3 DNA: TGTGCCAGCAGTGAAGCGCTTCGAGGACTAGGCAGCTTAACGGATACGCAGTATTTT.

The chain employs TRBV2 and TRBJ2-7; 7 nucleotides align to TRBD1. With V trimmed by 8 bases and J by 5 bases, 9 bases remained unmatched. The V gene's germline CDR1 is SNHLY and CDR2 FYNNEI. The CDR3 is 13 residues long. CDR3 sequence (DNA): TGTGCCAGCGTCGACAGGGTTAAGAACGAGCAGTACTTC. The encoded protein is CASVDRVKNEQYF. The whole variable domain, filled in from reference TRBV2 and TRBJ2-7, reads EPEVTQTPSHQVTQMGQEVILRCVPISNHLYFYWYRQILGQKVEFLVSFYNNEISEKSEIFDDQFSVERPDGSNFTLKIRSTKLEDSAMYFCASVDRVKNEQYFGPGTRLTVT.

This rearrangement joins TRBV5-1 to TRBJ2-1; TRBD1 might be the D (7 bases). V was pared by 6 bases and J by 7 bases, with 14 bases between. The CDR3 runs 13 residues. Germline assignment: CDR1 SGHRS and CDR2 YFSETQ. The CDR3: CASKEGAGNEQFF. The CDR3 DNA reads as TGCGCCAGCAAGGAGGGGGCGGGGAATGAGCAGTTCTTC. Drawing the rest from reference TRBV5-1 and TRBJ2-1, the complete variable domain is KAGVTQTPRYLIKTRGQQVTLSCSPISGHRSVSWYQQTPGQGLQFLFEYFSETQRNKGNFPGRFSGRQFSNSRSEMNVSTLELGDSALYLCASKEGAGNEQFFGPGTRLTVL.

The V and J genes are TRBV4-1 and TRBJ2-7; D unclear. V lost 4 bases and J 0 bases, leaving 7 bases between the germline ends. Germline V gene lookup returns CDR1 MGHRA and CDR2 YSYEKL. CDR3 length: 13 amino acids. As DNA, the CDR3 is TGCGCCAGCAGCCTCCTTATCTCCTACGAGCAGTACTTC. Translated: CASSLLISYEQYF.

V usage is TRBV5-4 and J usage is TRBJ2-7; 12 bases align to TRBD1. The V gene's germline CDR1 is SGHNT and CDR2 YYREEE (reference sequence). The CDR3 contains 14 residues. With 2 bases clipped from V and 9 bases from J, the junction kept 6 bases outside the gene matches. CDR3 sequence: CASSFSGQGAGQYF. The CDR3 DNA reads as TGTGCCAGCAGCTTTTCGGGACAGGGGGCCGGGCAGTACTTC.

V gene TRBV7-8 combines with J gene TRBJ1-5; 7 positions match TRBD1. The V gene end was trimmed by 2 bases and the J gene end by 5 bases; junction bases not matched to a gene: 12. CDR3 length: 17 residues. Germline loops: CDR1 SGHVS, CDR2 FQNEAQ. The CDR3 coding sequence is TGTGCCAGCAGCTTAAGGGGGCGTCCGACAGTTCATCAGCCCCAGCATTTT. Its translation: CASSLRGRPTVHQPQHF.

This clone was detected once. The rearrangement links TRBV7-2 to TRBJ1-2; possible D gene TRBD1, 5 bases. The CDR3 is 15 amino acids. CDR1 is SGHTA, CDR2 FQGNSA, per germline. V was cut by 5 bases and J by 3 bases, with 16 bases left in between. The CDR3 DNA reads as TGTGCCAGCAGCACCCCGGCGGGGACCTACTATGGCTACACCTTC. This codes for CASSTPAGTYYGYTF.